This T cell receptor (beta chain) was sequenced during a study of T cells in Graves' hyperthyroidism and ophthalmopathy. Study-level points and caveats: Peripheral blood also featured most of the thyroid clonotypes expanded above 0.001. Stable hyperthyroidism and ophthalmopathy were separated using 13 V-J signatures.

With 8 bases removed from V and 9 bases from J, the gap between germline ends came to 14 bases. Germline CDR1 and CDR2: SNHLY and FYNNEI. The CDR3 totals 12 residues. Using RNA transcripts as the source, TCR beta CDR3 regions were amplified. Researchers ran a first-round RT-PCR on the TCR CDR3 using the HTBI primer set. TCRdb used MiXCR to reprocess the multiplex PCR reads, holding one entry per CDR3 protein. The sample has approximately 700,000 distinct CDR3 sequences; 45% are singletons. Note on this clonotype: The target antigen is unknown. It may be a read error: a sequence one base away is much more abundant.

The source material was peripheral blood or thyroid tissue (not recorded which). V is TRBV2 and J is TRBJ1-5, with D hard to call. The source of this sequence is an adult man with Graves' disease, either hyperthyroidism or ophthalmopathy (not recorded which). The CDR3 bases are TGTGCCAGCCGGCGAGTCGGTCGGCCCCAGCATTTT. The encoded protein is CASRRVGRPQHF.